This section outlines one T cell receptor beta chain sequence together with its context. Antigen specificity is unknown. After skipping T cell sorting, the authors isolated total RNA from whole blood. This CDR3 is 11 amino acids long. Germline V lookup: CDR1 SGHDT, CDR2 YYEEEE. This specimen comes from a study of monozygotic twins with inflammatory bowel disease. Regarding the study as a whole: Using the inverse Simpson index, IBD patients had lower TCRbeta diversity than healthy co-twins. Among twins, concordant and discordant pairs did not differ in repertoire similarity, possibly from limited power. Resolution of different T cell subtypes was not achieved.

Reanalyzing the 5' RACE reads, TCRdb keeps one entry per CDR3 protein, without DNA. The sample totals 150,000 to 200,000 distinct CDR3 sequences. The chain recombines TRBV5-6 with TRBJ2-7; no DNA is available, so the TRBD1 call from TCRdb remains unchecked. This receptor was taken from a human donor with ulcerative colitis or Crohn's disease, or a healthy co-twin of an affected twin (not recorded which). Sequenced material: blood. The CDR3 sequence: CAPRPVYEQYF.